The 26 T cell receptor beta chains listed next were all sequenced from one sample in a study of PD-L1 blockade in urothelial cancer. Sequencing used immunoSEQ multiplex PCR; TCRdb keeps in-frame clones, though not all of them. The repertoire has tens of thousands of clones, 90% to 95% of them found once; the top ten carry more than 8%. The sequenced sample was PBMCs, obtained around atezolizumab (anti-PD-L1) treatment. The receptor set was obtained from a man in his sixties with urothelial cancer.

This chain connects TRBV2 to TRBJ1-5; no firm D call. Germline loops: CDR1 SNHLY, CDR2 FYNNEI. Trimming pared 7 bases from V and 0 bases from J, leaving 13 bases between. CDR3 length: 15 amino acids. The CDR3, as DNA: TGTGCCAGCAACGAAATAGGAGGTAGCAATCAGCCCCAGCATTTT. As protein: CASNEIGGSNQPQHF.

The chain joins TRBV18 to TRBJ2-5; 10 bases are a match to TRBD2. The CDR3 covers 16 residues. With V trimmed by 0 bases and J by 2 bases, 3 bases remained unmatched. The germline V gene encodes CDR1 KGHSH and CDR2 LQKENI. CDR3 in amino acids: CASSPPLAGVQETQYF. As DNA, the CDR3 is TGTGCCAGCTCACCACCCCTAGCGGGAGTACAAGAGACCCAGTACTTC.

The chain has TRBV29-1 and TRBJ2-1; 12 bases line up with TRBD2. Trimming cost V 6 bases and J 7 bases; bases outside gene matches: 7. This CDR3 region has 14 residues. Germline CDR1 and CDR2: SQVTM and ANQGSEA. In DNA, the CDR3 is TGCAGCGTGTTCGGACTAGCGGGACGAAATGAGCAGTTCTTC. Its translation: CSVFGLAGRNEQFF.

The chain uses TRBV4-2 and TRBJ2-2, with 14 positions matching TRBD2. The germline V gene encodes CDR1 LGHNA and CDR2 YNFKEQ. The CDR3 loop spans 18 amino acids. Trimming removed 2 bases from V and 5 bases from J; junction bases left unmatched: 7. The CDR3 nucleotides are TGTGCCAGCAGCCAACGACTAGCGGGGGGGCATAATACCGGGGAGCTGTTTTTT. Encoded protein: CASSQRLAGGHNTGELFF.

To note about this clone: Different DNA sequences within this sample yield the same CDR3. The chain recombines TRBV5-1 with TRBJ2-5; a weak D match, TRBD2 (6 bases). Germline CDR1 reads SGHRS; CDR2 reads YFSETQ. The CDR3 is made up of 13 amino acids. Trimming removed 4 bases from V and 5 bases from J, with 12 bases in between. CDR3 sequence: CASSRRGGETQYF. The CDR3 DNA is TGCGCCAGCAGCAGGAGGGGTGGCGAGACCCAGTACTTC.

The chain combines TRBV5-6 with TRBJ2-3; the match to TRBD2 covers 12 bases. The CDR3 totals 16 residues. V shed 1 base, J shed 6 bases, and the junction held 6 bases outside the gene matches. The germline V gene encodes CDR1 SGHDT and CDR2 YYEEEE. CDR3 sequence: CASSLLAGGIGDTQYF. CDR3 nucleotides: TGTGCCAGCAGCTTGCTAGCGGGGGGGATAGGGGATACGCAGTATTTT.

A single count supports this clone. This CDR3 reads CASSPETGGSEAFF. DNA of the CDR3: TGTGCCAGCTCCCCCGAGACAGGGGGCTCTGAAGCTTTCTTT. The chain is built from TRBV18 and TRBJ1-1; 10 nucleotides align to TRBD1. V lost 6 bases, J lost 6 bases, and 7 bases stayed unmatched. In germline, CDR1 is KGHSH, CDR2 LQKENI. This CDR3 has 14 amino acids.

The chain links TRBV19 to TRBJ2-1, with 16 nucleotides matching TRBD2. This CDR3 spans 20 amino acids. CDR1 is LNHDA and CDR2 is SQIVND in the germline V gene (reference sequence). The trim removed 4 bases at V and 7 bases at J, leaving 16 bases unmatched. The CDR3 DNA reads TGTGCCAGTAGTACAATCCGTGCCGGGACTAGCGGGAGGGGCAGGAATGAGCAGTTCTTC. This encodes CASSTIRAGTSGRGRNEQFF.

This chain links TRBV2 with TRBJ2-1, with D possibly TRBD2 on 8 matching bases. Germline CDR1 reads SNHLY; CDR2 reads FYNNEI. V lost 7 bases and J lost 5, with 15 bases in between. This CDR3 comprises 14 residues. CDR3 region: CASTRQGLDNEQFF. The CDR3 DNA sequence: TGTGCCAGCACCCGACAGGGACTAGACAATGAGCAGTTCTTC.

The rearrangement joins TRBV10-1 to TRBJ2-1; 11 bases map to TRBD2. The CDR3 runs to 14 residues. Trimming took 11 bases from V and 4 from J; bases not matched to a gene: 7. Germline loops: CDR1 WNHNN, CDR2 SYGVQD (reference sequence). This chain's CDR3 is CAGSSGGNYNEQFF. The CDR3 region has the DNA TGCGCCGGATCTAGCGGGGGGAATTACAATGAGCAGTTCTTC.

The chain couples TRBV19 to TRBJ1-5; D gene ambiguous. Trimming cost V 9 bases and J 6 bases, with 15 bases left between them. This CDR3 contains 13 residues. CDR1 is LNHDA, CDR2 SQIVND, per germline (reference sequence). CDR3 loop: CASLREAGQPQHF. The CDR3 nucleotides are TGTGCCAGCTTACGGGAAGCGGGTCAGCCCCAGCATTTT.

V usage is TRBV7-2 and J usage is TRBJ2-2, with 7 positions matching TRBD2. The ends lost 5 bases at V and 0 bases at J; junction bases unmatched: 9. Per germline, CDR1 SGHTA and CDR2 FQGNSA. CDR3 length: 17 residues. The CDR3 DNA sequence: TGTGCCAGCAGCCGGCCCCTAAGCGGGGCGAACACCGGGGAGCTGTTTTTT. Amino acids: CASSRPLSGANTGELFF.

The chain employs TRBV28 and TRBJ1-2, with 10 bases identical to TRBD1. Per the germline V gene, CDR1 is MDHEN and CDR2 is SYDVKM. The CDR3 has 14 residues. J was trimmed by 7 bases and V by 6 bases; bases with no gene match: 8. CDR3 sequence reads: CASRLTGGQSGYTF. The CDR3 DNA follows: TGTGCCAGCAGGCTGACAGGGGGCCAAAGTGGCTACACCTTC.

This chain uses TRBV2 with TRBJ1-5; D is unclear. The V end lost 7 bases, the J end lost 5 bases, and 9 bases lay between the germline ends. This CDR3 region has 12 residues. From germline, CDR1 is SNHLY and CDR2 FYNNEI. CDR3 nucleotides: TGTGCCAGCACGGTGGGAGATCAGCCCCAGCATTTT. Its protein product is CASTVGDQPQHF.

The rearrangement joins TRBV7-8 to TRBJ1-1, with D unresolved. This CDR3 is built from 15 residues. Looked up from germline, CDR1 is SGHVS and CDR2 is FQNEAQ. Trimming took 3 bases from V and 1 from J, leaving 12 bases between them. CDR3 nucleotide sequence: TGTGCCAGCAGCTTTGGGAGAGCAAAGAACACTGAAGCTTTCTTT. Translating it yields CASSFGRAKNTEAFF.

The chain couples TRBV5-1 to TRBJ1-1; TRBD1 is a possible D gene (5 bases). V lost 0 bases to trimming and J lost 3 bases, with 12 bases between them. CDR3 length: 15 residues. Germline loops: CDR1 SGHRS, CDR2 YFSETQ. The chain's CDR3 is CASSLAGGADTEAFF. The DNA of the CDR3 is TGCGCCAGCAGCTTGGCGGGCGGGGCTGACACTGAAGCTTTCTTT.

The CDR3 reads CASSWGHSRGYTF. DNA for the CDR3: TGTGCCAGCAGCTGGGGACACTCGAGAGGCTACACCTTC. The rearrangement joins TRBV5-8 to TRBJ1-2; perhaps TRBD1 as D (6 bases). The CDR3 loop spans 13 amino acids. Looked up from germline, CDR1 is SGHTS and CDR2 is YDEGEE. V lost 3 bases, J lost 8 bases, and 14 bases lay in between.

This sequence joins TRBV5-1 and TRBJ1-6; D perhaps matches TRBD1 (6 bases). V was shortened by 3 bases and J by 10 bases, with 20 bases between the two germline ends. Germline lookup yields CDR1 SGHRS and CDR2 YFSETQ. This CDR3 region has 16 residues. The CDR3 nucleotides are TGCGCCAGCAGCTCGATGAAGGACAGCCGCGGGTCACCCCTCCACTTT. Its protein product is CASSSMKDSRGSPLHF.

The V gene is TRBV30, the J gene TRBJ2-7; 9 bases fit TRBD2. CDR1 is GTSNPN, CDR2 SVGIG, per germline (reference sequence). There are 14 residues in the CDR3. The J segment lost 6 bases and the V segment lost 2 bases, leaving 8 bases of the junction unmatched. Written as DNA, the CDR3 is TGTGCCTGGAGTAGCGGGGGGCGAGTATTCGAGCAGTACTTC. Its protein is CAWSSGGRVFEQYF.

The chain couples TRBV7-3 to TRBJ2-3; a possible D gene is TRBD2 (7 bases). Germline V gives CDR1 SGHTA, CDR2 FQGTGA. The CDR3 contains 15 residues. V gave up 5 bases and J gave up 0 bases, with 12 bases separating them. CDR3 sequence: CASSRAGASTDTQYF. In nucleotides, the CDR3 is TGTGCCAGCAGCCGCGCGGGGGCTAGCACAGATACGCAGTATTTT.

The rearrangement uses TRBV11-1 and TRBJ2-3, with D hard to call. The CDR3 is 12 residues long. The germline V gene has CDR1 SGHAT and CDR2 FQDESV (reference sequence). The V and J ends lost 1 base and 5 bases respectively, with 4 bases between them. CDR3 DNA sequence: TGTGCCAGCAGCTTAGATCAAGATACGCAGTATTTT. Protein: CASSLDQDTQYF.

The V call is TRBV5-4, the J call TRBJ2-7, with D possibly matching TRBD1 (8 bases). CDR1 and CDR2 from the germline V gene are SGHNT and YYREEE (reference sequence). V was clipped by 0 bases and J by 3 bases, with 16 bases between them. The CDR3 covers 16 residues. CDR3 in DNA: TGTGCCAGCAGCTTGGGGGTACAGGGGGGGGACTACGAGCAGTACTTC. Protein: CASSLGVQGGDYEQYF.

This clone has just one count. The chain couples TRBV6-5 to TRBJ1-2; TRBD1 is a possible D gene (6 bases). Trimming removed 2 bases from V and 8 bases from J, with 15 bases in between. Germline V gene sequence: CDR1 MNHEY, CDR2 SVGAGI. The CDR3 covers 14 residues. CDR3 DNA sequence: TGTGCCAGCAGTTACGAAGGGGGTGTAAGGGGCTACACCTTC. Encoded protein: CASSYEGGVRGYTF.

This chain uses TRBV7-9 with TRBJ2-5, with TRBD2 matching 9 bases. From germline, CDR1 is SEHNR and CDR2 FQNEAQ (reference sequence). The CDR3 consists of 15 residues. With V trimmed by 4 bases and J by 6 bases, 9 bases remained unmatched. In nucleotides, the CDR3 is TGTGCCAGCAGCTCTAAAGGGACTAGCACCCAGACCCAGTACTTC. Translated: CASSSKGTSTQTQYF.

The gene calls are TRBV7-2 and TRBJ1-5; 11 positions match TRBD1. The CDR3 is 16 amino acids. Germline CDR1 is SGHTA and CDR2 is FQGNSA. Trimming cost V 1 base and J 7 bases; bases outside gene matches: 6. The CDR3 DNA is TGTGCCAGCAGCTTAGGGGACAGGGGGGGGAAACAGCCCCAGCATTTT. It codes for CASSLGDRGGKQPQHF.

As concerns this clone: One junction end disagrees with the germline gene, perhaps due to a read error. The V call is TRBV19, the J call TRBJ1-1; D gene unclear. The germline V gene encodes CDR1 LNHDA and CDR2 SQIVND (reference sequence). The CDR3 loop spans 14 amino acids. CDR3 loop: CARSRWEWDTEAFF. CDR3 coding DNA: TGTGCCAGAAGTAGATGGGAGTGGGACACTGAAGCTTTCTTT.